These 5 T cell receptor beta chains share one sample of origin, sequenced in a study of T cell changes during pregnancy in multiple sclerosis. Measured with immunoSEQ multiplex PCR; TCRdb has only the in-frame clones, and not every one. Of under 75,000 clones listed, approximately 93% are singletons. The material was CD8+ T cells from peripheral blood mononuclear cells, obtained in the second trimester of pregnancy. Receptors originate from a female donor with multiple sclerosis, enrolled in a pregnancy study.

Concerning this clone: Other DNA sequences within the sample encode an identical CDR3. CDR3 protein: CASSSEGTEAFF. CDR3 DNA sequence: TGTGCCAGCAGTTCGGAGGGCACTGAAGCTTTCTTT. The chain uses TRBV28 and TRBJ1-1; D unresolved. CDR1 is MDHEN and CDR2 is SYDVKM in the germline V gene. The ends were cut back, 4 bases at V and 4 bases at J, with 7 bases in the middle. This CDR3 has 12 residues.

This chain links TRBV30 with TRBJ1-1; D gene ambiguous. V gave up 3 bases and J gave up 10 bases, with 18 bases separating them. The CDR3 spans 13 residues. Germline CDR1 GTSNPN, CDR2 SVGIG (reference sequence). CDR3: CAWSRLRERRAFF. In DNA form, the CDR3 reads TGTGCCTGGAGCCGGTTGAGGGAGAGGCGAGCTTTCTTT. The entire variable domain, with the rest obtained from reference TRBV30 and TRBJ1-1, is as follows: SQTIHQWPATLVQPVGSPLSLECTVEGTSNPNLYWYRQAAGRGLQLLFYSVGIGQISSEVPQNLSASRPQDRQFILSSKKLLLSDSGFYLCAWSRLRERRAFFGQGTRLTVV.

This chain joins TRBV18 and TRBJ2-7; possibly TRBD1 for D (5 bases). This CDR3 is 14 amino acids long. V was trimmed by 2 bases and J by 4 bases, leaving 12 bases between them. Germline lookup yields CDR1 KGHSH and CDR2 LQKENI. In DNA, the CDR3 is TGTGCCAGCTCACCAGGCCCAGGGCCGTACGAGCAGTACTTC. The encoded protein is CASSPGPGPYEQYF.

V is TRBV6-8 and J is TRBJ1-5; possible D gene TRBD1, 6 bases. V was clipped by 5 bases and J by 3 bases, with 26 bases between them. From germline, CDR1 is MNHGY and CDR2 SAAAGT. The CDR3 has 19 amino acids. The CDR3 DNA reads as TGTGCCAGCAGTGACGGGGCGGTAGTACCGTCAGGGGCCAATCAGCCCCAGCATTTT. It translates to CASSDGAVVPSGANQPQHF.

V is TRBV4-1 and J is TRBJ2-7; 9 nucleotides match TRBD2. J was trimmed by 4 bases and V by 0 bases; bases with no gene match: 10. The CDR3 has 17 amino acids. Germline CDR1 and CDR2: MGHRA and YSYEKL. DNA of the CDR3: TGCGCCAGCAGCCAAGATTGGGCGAGACTAGCGGTTTACGAGCAGTACTTC. Its translation is CASSQDWARLAVYEQYF.